The rows below give T cell receptor beta chains drawn from one sample of a study of cytomegalovirus exposure and HLA in healthy donors. The method was immunoSEQ multiplex PCR; TCRdb's version includes in-frame clones alone and lacks a portion of them. The sample contains under 150,000 clones, roughly 77% of which appear only once. The sequenced material came from PBMCs. Receptors originate from a female donor in good health and CMV-seronegative. CDR3s include the opening cysteine and the closing phenylalanine or tryptophan. The order of the fields is CDR3 protein, CDR3 DNA, J gene, clone size, D gene, V gene. A D gene is named only where the DNA matches it firmly. The size of a clone is reported for some rows only, either as once, few or many, or as a class for expanded clones.

CDR3: CASSYSTSPHEQFF
DNA: TGTGCCAGCAGTTACTCCACTAGCCCCCATGAGCAGTTCTTC
J: TRBJ2-1
size: NA
D: NA
V: TRBV6-5

CDR3: CASSLGEKETQYF
DNA: TGTGCCAGCAGCTTAGGCGAGAAAGAGACCCAGTACTTC
J: TRBJ2-5
size: NA
D: NA
V: TRBV11-2

CDR3: CSVAGGGANTEAFF
DNA: TGCAGCGTTGCGGGAGGAGGCGCGAACACTGAAGCTTTCTTT
J: TRBJ1-1
size: many
D: NA
V: TRBV29-1

CDR3: CASSEGLAGHEQYF
DNA: TGTGCCAGCAGCGAGGGACTAGCGGGACACGAGCAGTACTTC
J: TRBJ2-7
size: once
D: TRBD2
V: TRBV9

CDR3: CASRANTEAFF
DNA: TGTGCCAGCAGGGCGAACACTGAAGCTTTCTTT
J: TRBJ1-1
size: NA
D: NA
V: TRBV28

CDR3: CASSETSGANYEQYF
DNA: TGTGCCAGCAGTGAAACTAGCGGGGCTAATTACGAGCAGTACTTC
J: TRBJ2-7
size: once
D: TRBD2
V: TRBV7-2

CDR3: CASSVPPSGGNNEQFF
DNA: TGTGCCAGTAGTGTCCCCCCTAGCGGGGGAAACAATGAGCAGTTCTTC
J: TRBJ2-1
size: NA
D: TRBD2
V: TRBV19

CDR3: CATEGSYRVGQFF
DNA: TGTGCCACCGAAGGATCTTACAGGGTTGGGCAGTTCTTC
J: TRBJ2-1
size: NA
D: NA
V: TRBV2

CDR3: CASSHNRLAGPLYEQYF
DNA: TGTGCCAGCAGCCACAACCGACTAGCGGGACCTTTATACGAGCAGTACTTC
J: TRBJ2-7
size: once
D: TRBD2
V: TRBV4-2

CDR3: CASGPGAKTDTQYF
DNA: TGTGCTAGTGGCCCCGGAGCCAAGACAGATACGCAGTATTTT
J: TRBJ2-3
size: NA
D: NA
V: TRBV12-5

CDR3: CASSPSGAYNEQFF
DNA: TGTGCCAGCTCACCGAGCGGTGCCTACAATGAGCAGTTCTTC
J: TRBJ2-1
size: once
D: NA
V: TRBV18

CDR3: CASSVLLRGEQFF
DNA: TGTGCCAGCAGCGTTCTCCTAAGAGGGGAGCAGTTCTTC
J: TRBJ2-1
size: NA
D: NA
V: TRBV7-6

CDR3: CASSFIHQGNYYGYTF
DNA: TGCGCCAGCAGCTTTATTCATCAGGGGAATTACTATGGCTACACCTTC
J: TRBJ1-2
size: NA
D: NA
V: TRBV5-1

CDR3: CASSSNPPGQGNEQFF
DNA: TGCGCCAGCAGCTCGAACCCCCCGGGACAGGGAAATGAGCAGTTCTTC
J: TRBJ2-1
size: NA
D: TRBD1
V: TRBV5-1

CDR3: CASSQRSGSSYEQYF
DNA: TGTGCCAGCAGCCAACGTAGCGGAAGCTCCTACGAGCAGTACTTC
J: TRBJ2-7
size: NA
D: NA
V: TRBV7-9

CDR3: CASSPMTGQTYEQYF
DNA: TGTGCCAGTAGTCCGATGACAGGACAGACCTACGAGCAGTACTTC
J: TRBJ2-7
size: NA
D: NA
V: TRBV19

CDR3: CASSELDRESRGAFF
DNA: TGTGCCAGCAGCGAACTGGACAGGGAGTCTAGGGGAGCTTTCTTT
J: TRBJ1-1
size: NA
D: TRBD1
V: TRBV11-1

CDR3: CASSLQGGSEVLEDTQYF
DNA: TGCGCCAGCAGCTTGCAGGGCGGGAGTGAGGTTTTGGAAGATACGCAGTATTTT
J: TRBJ2-3
size: NA
D: TRBD2
V: TRBV5-1

CDR3: CAWSEGTGVFEQYF
DNA: TGTGCCTGGAGTGAAGGTACGGGGGTATTCGAGCAGTACTTC
J: TRBJ2-7
size: NA
D: NA
V: TRBV30

CDR3: CASGGRVAGGNTIYF
DNA: TGTGCTAGTGGTGGGAGGGTGGCGGGGGGAAACACCATATATTTT
J: TRBJ1-3
size: NA
D: NA
V: TRBV12-5

CDR3: CASSPGQGNSPLHF
DNA: TGTGCCAGCAGCCCGGGACAGGGAAATTCACCCCTCCACTTT
J: TRBJ1-6
size: NA
D: TRBD1
V: TRBV7-3

CDR3: CASISGTGLREQYF
DNA: TGTGCCAGCATATCTGGGACAGGGCTAAGAGAGCAGTACTTC
J: TRBJ2-7
size: NA
D: TRBD1
V: TRBV6-1

CDR3: CASRFRGTQETQYF
DNA: TGTGCCAGCCGCTTTCGGGGGACCCAAGAGACCCAGTACTTC
J: TRBJ2-5
size: NA
D: NA
V: TRBV6-5

CDR3: CASSLATGLGELFF
DNA: TGTGCCAGCAGCTTAGCGACAGGGCTCGGGGAGCTGTTTTTT
J: TRBJ2-2
size: once
D: TRBD1
V: TRBV7-9

CDR3: CSVVGGDGYTF
DNA: TGCAGCGTTGTTGGGGGGGATGGCTACACCTTC
J: TRBJ1-2
size: NA
D: NA
V: TRBV29-1

CDR3: CASSLASVRSGNTIYF
DNA: TGTGCCAGCAGCTTGGCCTCGGTCCGCTCTGGAAACACCATATATTTT
J: TRBJ1-3
size: NA
D: NA
V: TRBV5-6

CDR3: CASSVVPGREGPGELFF
DNA: TGTGCCAGCAGCGTAGTTCCCGGGCGGGAGGGCCCCGGGGAGCTGTTTTTT
J: TRBJ2-2
size: NA
D: TRBD2
V: TRBV9

CDR3: CASRGQGARPDTQYF
DNA: TGTGCCAGCAGGGGACAGGGGGCACGCCCAGATACGCAGTATTTT
J: TRBJ2-3
size: once
D: TRBD1
V: TRBV28

CDR3: CASRPRTVPYEQYF
DNA: TGTGCCAGCAGACCTAGGACAGTCCCCTACGAGCAGTACTTC
J: TRBJ2-7
size: NA
D: NA
V: TRBV27

CDR3: CASSDRDSRNSNQPQHF
DNA: TGTGCCAGCAGCGACCGGGACAGCCGGAATAGCAATCAGCCCCAGCATTTT
J: TRBJ1-5
size: once
D: TRBD1
V: TRBV7-3

CDR3: CASTGGNEQFF
DNA: TGTGCCAGCACGGGTGGGAATGAGCAGTTCTTC
J: TRBJ2-1
size: NA
D: NA
V: TRBV2

CDR3: CASSQEHVFEGALGRAYGYTF
DNA: TGCGCCAGCAGCCAAGAACACGTTTTTGAGGGGGCCCTAGGAAGGGCATATGGCTACACCTTC
J: TRBJ1-2
size: NA
D: TRBD1
V: TRBV4-3

CDR3: CASSRDSLSGNTIYF
DNA: TGCGCCAGCAGCCGTGACAGCCTCTCTGGAAACACCATATATTTT
J: TRBJ1-3
size: NA
D: NA
V: TRBV4-3

CDR3: CASSVGSSSYNSPLHF
DNA: TGTGCCAGCAGCGTAGGATCCAGCTCCTATAATTCACCCCTCCACTTT
J: TRBJ1-6
size: NA
D: NA
V: TRBV9

CDR3: CSVEDSRYYGYTF
DNA: TGCAGCGTTGAGGACAGCAGATACTATGGCTACACCTTC
J: TRBJ1-2
size: NA
D: NA
V: TRBV29-1

CDR3: CASSFAWSGYTF
DNA: TGTGCCAGCAGCTTTGCCTGGAGTGGCTACACCTTC
J: TRBJ1-2
size: once
D: NA
V: TRBV7-2

CDR3: CASSFGTSTTYEQYF
DNA: TGTGCCAGCAGCTTTGGGACTAGCACGACCTACGAGCAGTACTTC
J: TRBJ2-7
size: once
D: TRBD2
V: TRBV11-3

CDR3: CAIARGQGAYEQYF
DNA: TGTGCCATCGCGAGGGGGCAAGGGGCCTACGAGCAGTACTTC
J: TRBJ2-7
size: NA
D: TRBD1
V: TRBV10-3

CDR3: CASSFDRVSNEQFF
DNA: TGTGCCAGCAGTTTCGACAGGGTTAGTAATGAGCAGTTCTTC
J: TRBJ2-1
size: NA
D: TRBD1
V: TRBV6-5

CDR3: CASSITGGMSNQPQHF
DNA: TGTGCCAGTAGTATCACAGGGGGTATGAGCAATCAGCCCCAGCATTTT
J: TRBJ1-5
size: NA
D: TRBD1
V: TRBV19

CDR3: CASSFGREETQYF
DNA: TGTGCCAGCAGTTTTGGGCGGGAAGAGACCCAGTACTTC
J: TRBJ2-5
size: NA
D: NA
V: TRBV27